Given below is one T cell receptor beta chain in context. At one end the junction does not follow the germline gene, possibly because of a read error. The sample originates from a study of control samples from healthy donors and cancer patients. Germline CDR1 is MNHEY and CDR2 is SMNVEV (reference sequence). CDR3 length: 12 amino acids. Assay used: immunoSEQ multiplex PCR; TCRdb lists only in-frame clones, some missing. The sample holds 200,000 or so clones, around 94% seen once. The clonotype comes from a man aged 45-65 years in good health. Sequencing was performed on blood. The chain has TRBV27 and TRBJ1-6, with D uncertain. CDR3 DNA: TGTGCCAGCAGATTATTCAATTCACCCCTCCACTTT. This gives the protein CASRLFNSPLHF.